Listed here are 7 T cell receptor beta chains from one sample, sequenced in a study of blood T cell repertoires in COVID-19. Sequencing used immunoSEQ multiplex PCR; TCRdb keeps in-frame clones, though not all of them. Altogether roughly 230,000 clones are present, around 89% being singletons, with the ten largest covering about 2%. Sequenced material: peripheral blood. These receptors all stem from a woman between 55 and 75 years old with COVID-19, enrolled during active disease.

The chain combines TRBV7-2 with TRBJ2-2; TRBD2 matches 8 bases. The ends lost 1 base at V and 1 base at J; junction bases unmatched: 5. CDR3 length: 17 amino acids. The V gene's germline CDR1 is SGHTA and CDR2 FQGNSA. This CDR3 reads CASSLGLLAGNTGELFF. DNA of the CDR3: TGTGCCAGCAGCTTAGGGTTGCTAGCGGGGAACACCGGGGAGCTGTTTTTT.

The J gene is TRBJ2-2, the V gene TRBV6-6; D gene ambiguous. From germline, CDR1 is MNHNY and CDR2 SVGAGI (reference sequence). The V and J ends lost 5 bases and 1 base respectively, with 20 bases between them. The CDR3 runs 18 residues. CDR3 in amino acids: CASSPIMVGVRNTGELFF. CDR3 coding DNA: TGTGCCAGCAGTCCCATCATGGTGGGCGTGAGGAACACCGGGGAGCTGTTTTTT.

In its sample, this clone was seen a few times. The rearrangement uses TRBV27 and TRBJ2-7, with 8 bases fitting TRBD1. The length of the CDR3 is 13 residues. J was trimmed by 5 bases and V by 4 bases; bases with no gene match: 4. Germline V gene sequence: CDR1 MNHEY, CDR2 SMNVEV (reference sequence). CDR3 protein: CASSSSDRDEQYF. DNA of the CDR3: TGTGCCAGCAGTTCCTCGGACAGGGACGAGCAGTACTTC.

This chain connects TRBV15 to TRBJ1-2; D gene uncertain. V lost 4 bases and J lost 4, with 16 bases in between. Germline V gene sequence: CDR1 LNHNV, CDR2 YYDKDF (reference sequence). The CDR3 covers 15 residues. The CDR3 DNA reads TGTGCCACCAGCAACGACCGGCAGGCAGCCTATGGCTACACCTTC. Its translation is CATSNDRQAAYGYTF.

The CDR3: CASSQGQYSNQPQHF. DNA of the CDR3: TGTGCCAGCAGCCAAGGACAGTATAGCAATCAGCCCCAGCATTTT. The V call is TRBV3-1 (or the pseudogene TRBV3-2), the J call TRBJ1-5, with D maybe TRBD1 (5 bases). Trimming shortened V by 1 base and J by 0 bases, and 7 bases separated the two germline ends. Germline assignment: CDR1 LGHDT and CDR2 YNNKEL (reference sequence). The CDR3 extends over 15 amino acids.

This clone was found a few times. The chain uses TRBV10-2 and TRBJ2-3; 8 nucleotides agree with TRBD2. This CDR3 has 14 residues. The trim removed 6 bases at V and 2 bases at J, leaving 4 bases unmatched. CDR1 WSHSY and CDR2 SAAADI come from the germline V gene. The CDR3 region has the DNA TGCGCCAGCAGATTAGCGGGGCACACAGATACGCAGTATTTT. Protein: CASRLAGHTDTQYF.

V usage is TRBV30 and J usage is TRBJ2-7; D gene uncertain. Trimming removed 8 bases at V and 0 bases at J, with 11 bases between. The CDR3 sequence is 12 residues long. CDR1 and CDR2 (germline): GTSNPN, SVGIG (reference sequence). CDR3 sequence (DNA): TGTGCCGTGCTCCGGAGCTCCTACGAGCAGTACTTC. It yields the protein CAVLRSSYEQYF.